Included here is one TCR beta chain sequence, with context. This clonotype showed up many times. What this receptor recognizes is not known. No base qualities exist here, and no much larger clone lies one base off it. Stable Graves' hyperthyroidism was defined as no progression to ophthalmopathy during 18 months of follow-up. Hyperthyroidism patients were newly diagnosed, with disease duration under 2 months, and aged 18 to 65 years. Any patient with an uncontrolled infection, another autoimmune disease, pregnancy or lactation was excluded. Diagnoses were established on the basis of clinical symptoms, serum thyroxine and TRAb, thyroid ultrasound, and orbital computed tomography. PBMCs were isolated from 7.5 to 10 ml of fresh peripheral blood by Ficoll-Paque density gradient centrifugation. Total RNA was extracted with Trizol reagent, and quality was checked on an Agilent 2100 Bioanalyzer. CDR1 and CDR2 were assigned from the germline V gene as KGHSH and LQKENI. The CDR3 runs 16 amino acids, cysteine and phenylalanine included. Only the CDR3 region is kept as DNA, spanning 48 bases read in frame from base 1. V loses 0 bases of germline sequence and J loses 2 bases, and the interval between the two ends is 12 bases.

Amplification of TCR beta CDR3 regions was carried out from RNA transcripts. For the first round of RT-PCR on the TCR CDR3, the HTBI primer set was used together with the Qiagen OneStep RT-PCR kit. A second multiplex PCR round built the libraries, followed by size selection and purification. Sequencing of the libraries was done on an Illumina HiSeq2000 using paired-end 100 bp reads. In the original analysis: SOAPnuke was used to process the raw data, with reads discarded if the reads contained adapters or uncalled bases, had a mean Phred below 15, or lacked an exact constant-primer or identifier match. High-quality paired reads were merged with COPE v1.2.5, and unique nucleotide sequences were defined as clonotypes. Clonotypes were aligned to IMGT TRBV, TRBD and TRBJ reference segments using MiTCR v1.1. The analysis was restricted to V-J combinations with a frequency above 0.0001, which together covered 98% to 99.2% of the repertoires. The TCS score was defined as the ratio of F50 (clonal expansion) to E x V (chaos), calculated using BLOSUM62-based TCRdist between CDR3 peptides within each V-J. Welch's t-statistics and random forest reduced around 510 V-J features to about 12, which were used in a naive Bayes classifier (R e1071). TCRdb handled the public reads itself, with Q25 trimming in fastp and clone calling in MiXCR, and kept productive beta chains. CDR3 protein sequences are deduplicated, and each keeps its most common genes and DNA. TCRdb's processing, not the authors' own work, is the source of the V and J calls. The sample records about 400,000 distinct CDR3 sequences, 15% of which are singletons. About 31% of the sample lies in the top ten.

This entry belongs to a study of T cells in Graves' hyperthyroidism and ophthalmopathy (dated by TCRdb to the late 2010s). About the full investigation: Peripheral blood samples were taken at initial diagnosis, before any treatment was given. In roughly six Graves' hyperthyroidism patients, the study also compared T-cell repertoires from thyroid tissue with T-cell repertoires from blood. The paper describes TCR Vbeta CDR3 sequencing of more than 120 peripheral blood samples, made up of roughly 45 ophthalmopathy patients, roughly 80 hyperthyroidism patients and around 17 progressor patients. Prospective prediction of ophthalmopathy was tested in an independent validation cohort of 18 to 20 hyperthyroidism patients and 17 patients who later progressed to ophthalmopathy. The 100 discovery patients were randomly split 7:3 into training and test sets. After sampling, hyperthyroidism patients received methimazole starting at 30 mg daily, and ophthalmopathy patients received high-dose intravenous methylprednisolone. To identify TCR V-J signatures that set the groups apart, the researchers used a discovery cohort of roughly 100 patients, made up of under 45 with Graves' ophthalmopathy and 57 with stable Graves' hyperthyroidism.

What the authors observed across the whole study: Most expanded thyroid clonotypes (frequency above 0.001) were also detected in blood, suggesting blood repertoires may reflect thyroid immune responses. Sample size was not statistically predetermined, and blinding of investigators to group allocation was not performed. Ophthalmopathy was separated from stable hyperthyroidism by a 13 V-J signature model, with about 88% sensitivity and about 81% specificity obtained in cross-validation and 80%/75% obtained in testing. During validation, the model predicted progression to ophthalmopathy a median of around 7 months ahead of onset, with 70.59% sensitivity and roughly 75% specificity.

Sequencing input: blood. The TCR comes from a woman aged 25 to 45 with Graves' hyperthyroidism. The chain is assembled from TRBV18 and TRBJ2-3; no D gene call is confident. The DNA sequence is TGTGCCAGCTCACCACCGTCCTCGCGAACCACAGATACGCAGTATTTT. This yields the protein CASSPPSSRTTDTQYF.